Below are 3 T cell receptor beta chains sequenced from a single sample in a study of blood T cell repertoires in COVID-19 (dated by TCRdb to about 2020). Library construction relied on the immunoSEQ multiplex PCR assay. The clones in this table, taken by TCRdb from immuneACCESS, are in-frame only. Not every clone is retained; where verified, under half of the shortfall comes from an unresolved V gene, and the cause of the rest is unknown. The sample data list around 180,000 clones, and roughly 90% of these were observed just once. The ten largest clones capture less than 25% of the sample. Sequenced material: peripheral blood. Source of these receptors: a man aged 65-85 years with active or convalescent COVID-19.

The chain carries TRBV18 and TRBJ2-1, with no clear D. CDR3 size: 12 residues. V was clipped by 1 base and J by 8 bases, with 6 bases between them. CDR1 and CDR2 (germline): KGHSH, LQKENI. CDR3 sequence reads: CASSPQRDEQFF. CDR3 in DNA: TGTGCCAGCTCACCACAGAGAGATGAGCAGTTCTTC.

The V and J genes are TRBV5-6 and TRBJ1-1; 8 nucleotides match TRBD1. Trimming took 3 bases from V and 0 from J; bases not matched to a gene: 1. This CDR3 has 14 residues. CDR1 is SGHDT and CDR2 is YYEEEE in the germline V gene. The CDR3 nucleotides read TGTGCCAGCAGCTGGGACAGGTTGAACACTGAAGCTTTCTTT. This codes for CASSWDRLNTEAFF.

The chain joins TRBV19 to TRBJ1-2; D uncertain. CDR3 size: 13 residues. The V end was cut by 6 bases, the J end by 8 bases, with 16 bases between. Germline V gives CDR1 LNHDA, CDR2 SQIVND (reference sequence). The CDR3 is CASRQPGFGGYTF. As DNA, the CDR3 is TGTGCCAGTAGACAACCAGGTTTCGGCGGCTACACCTTC.